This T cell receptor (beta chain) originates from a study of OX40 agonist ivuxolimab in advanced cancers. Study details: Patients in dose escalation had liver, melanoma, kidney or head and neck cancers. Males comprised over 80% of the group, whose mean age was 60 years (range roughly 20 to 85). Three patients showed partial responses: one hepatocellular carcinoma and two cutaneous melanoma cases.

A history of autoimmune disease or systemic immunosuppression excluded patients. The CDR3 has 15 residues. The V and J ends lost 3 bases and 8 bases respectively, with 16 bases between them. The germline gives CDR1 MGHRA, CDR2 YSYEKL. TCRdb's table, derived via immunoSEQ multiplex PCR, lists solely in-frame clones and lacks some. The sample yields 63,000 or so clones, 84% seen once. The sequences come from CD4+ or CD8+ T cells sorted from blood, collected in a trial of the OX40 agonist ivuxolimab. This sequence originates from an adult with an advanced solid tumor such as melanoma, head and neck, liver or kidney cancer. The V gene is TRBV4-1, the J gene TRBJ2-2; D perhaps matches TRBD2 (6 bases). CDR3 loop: CASSHLWEVAGELFF. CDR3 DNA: TGCGCCAGCAGCCATTTGTGGGAGGTCGCTGGGGAGCTGTTTTTT.